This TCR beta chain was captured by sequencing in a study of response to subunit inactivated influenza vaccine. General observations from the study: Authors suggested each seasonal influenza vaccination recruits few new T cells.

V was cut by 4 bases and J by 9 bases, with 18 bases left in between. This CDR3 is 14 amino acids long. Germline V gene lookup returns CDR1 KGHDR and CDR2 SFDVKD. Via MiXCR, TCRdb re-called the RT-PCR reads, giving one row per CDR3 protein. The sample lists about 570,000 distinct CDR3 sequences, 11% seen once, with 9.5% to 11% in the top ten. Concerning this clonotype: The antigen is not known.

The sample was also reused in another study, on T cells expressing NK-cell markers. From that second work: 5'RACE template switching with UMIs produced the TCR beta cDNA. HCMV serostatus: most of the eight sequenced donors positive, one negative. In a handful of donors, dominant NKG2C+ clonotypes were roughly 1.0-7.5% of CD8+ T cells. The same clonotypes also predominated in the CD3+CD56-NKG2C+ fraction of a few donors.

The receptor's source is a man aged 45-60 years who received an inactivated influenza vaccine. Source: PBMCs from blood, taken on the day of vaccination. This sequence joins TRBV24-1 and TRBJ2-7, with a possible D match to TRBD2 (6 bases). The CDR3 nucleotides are TGTGCCACCAGTGACTCCGGACGTCTCGGGAGGCAGTACTTC. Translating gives CATSDSGRLGRQYF.